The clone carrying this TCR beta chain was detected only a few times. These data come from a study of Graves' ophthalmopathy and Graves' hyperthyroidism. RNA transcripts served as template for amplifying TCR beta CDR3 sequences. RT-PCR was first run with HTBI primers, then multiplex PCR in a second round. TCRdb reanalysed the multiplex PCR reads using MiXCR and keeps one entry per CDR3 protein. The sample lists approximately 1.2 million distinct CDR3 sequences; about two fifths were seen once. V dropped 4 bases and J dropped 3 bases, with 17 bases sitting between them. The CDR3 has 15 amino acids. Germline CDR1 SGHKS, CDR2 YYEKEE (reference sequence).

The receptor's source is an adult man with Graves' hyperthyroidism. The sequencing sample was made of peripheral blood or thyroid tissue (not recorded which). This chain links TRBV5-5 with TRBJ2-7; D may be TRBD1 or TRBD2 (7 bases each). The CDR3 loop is CASSEAGTADYEQYF. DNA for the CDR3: TGTGCCAGCAGCGAAGCGGGGACAGCCGACTACGAGCAGTACTTC.